Below, 14 T cell receptor beta chains from the same sample are listed, as sequenced in a study of shared clonotypes between healthy human individuals. Only in-frame clones appear in the TCRdb table, and some are missing; sequencing was by immunoSEQ multiplex PCR. The sample lists some 320,000 clones, more than 75% seen once, with 15% to 20% in the top ten. The sequenced sample was memory CD8+ T cells sorted from blood. Subset noted: CD45RO+ cells pooled with CCR7-negative TemRA cells. These receptors were collected from a man aged 18 to 30 in good health.

On this clone itself: Relative to the germline gene, one junction end is altered; a read error may explain this. This rearrangement joins TRBV6-5 to TRBJ2-7; D might be TRBD2 (5 bases). Germline-derived CDR1 and CDR2 are MNHEY and SVGAGI. This CDR3 has 13 residues. As DNA, the CDR3 is TGTGCCAGCAATTACACAAGCGGCTACGAGCAGTACTTC. Protein product: CASNYTSGYEQYF.

As to this clone: A junction end diverges from the germline sequence, so it may reflect a read error. This chain joins TRBV20-1 and TRBJ2-1; D remains unclear. The V gene's germline CDR1 is DFQATT and CDR2 SNEGSKA (reference sequence). This CDR3 spans 11 amino acids. This chain's CDR3 is CSARGDFEQFF. In DNA form, the CDR3 reads TGCAGTGCCAGAGGAGACTTCGAGCAGTTCTTC.

The chain has TRBV7-9 and TRBJ2-7; 10 bases line up with TRBD1. The CDR3 contains 14 residues. J was trimmed by 6 bases and V by 5 bases; bases with no gene match: 7. Germline-derived CDR1 and CDR2 are SEHNR and FQNEAQ (reference sequence). The CDR3 coding sequence is TGTGCCAGCAGCCTCGACAGGGGGCTCCCCGAGCAGTACTTC. Protein sequence: CASSLDRGLPEQYF.

This chain uses TRBV11-2 with TRBJ2-7; D not resolved. V dropped 5 bases and J dropped 5 bases, with 13 bases sitting between them. The CDR3 sequence is 13 residues long. Germline-derived CDR1 and CDR2 are SGHAT and FQNNGV. CDR3 nucleotide sequence: TGTGCCAGCAGCCTCCCCGGCCTCGACGAGCAGTACTTC. This encodes CASSLPGLDEQYF.

The CDR3 coding sequence is TGTGCCAGCAGCACGAGCTCCTACGAGCAGTACTTC. Translation: CASSTSSYEQYF. The chain joins TRBV13 to TRBJ2-7; D unclear. CDR1 is PRHDT, CDR2 FYEKMQ, per germline (reference sequence). There are 12 residues in the CDR3. Trimming left V 5 bases short and J 0 bases short, with 5 bases between.

The chain joins TRBV5-6 to TRBJ1-1; D is possibly TRBD1 (6 bases). This CDR3 has 15 amino acids. The V end lost 0 bases, the J end lost 3 bases, and 12 bases lay between the germline ends. Germline CDR1 reads SGHDT; CDR2 reads YYEEEE. Here the CDR3 reads CASSLVPGAHTEAFF. DNA of the CDR3: TGTGCCAGCAGCTTGGTCCCAGGGGCCCACACTGAAGCTTTCTTT.

The genes are TRBV7-9 and TRBJ2-1, with D unclear. Germline assignment: CDR1 SEHNR and CDR2 FQNEAQ (reference sequence). Trimming cost V 2 bases and J 7 bases, with 6 bases left between them. The length of the CDR3 is 12 residues. The DNA of the CDR3 is TGTGCCAGCAGCTTAAGTCCGAATGAGCAGTTCTTC. Residues: CASSLSPNEQFF.

CDR3 bases: TGTGCCAGCAGTGACCCAAAGACTAGCGGGGGGCCAAACTCTAAAAAATCTAGCACAGATACGCAGTATTTT. Translation gives CASSDPKTSGGPNSKKSSTDTQYF. The V gene is TRBV6-4, the J gene TRBJ2-3; 13 bases agree with TRBD2. J gave up 0 bases and V 2 bases, and 23 bases lay outside the gene matches. Germline V gives CDR1 MRHNA, CDR2 SNTAGT. The CDR3 sequence is 24 residues long.

The chain recombines TRBV28 with TRBJ1-1, with a possible D match to TRBD1 (5 bases). The CDR3 totals 14 residues. Trimming took 8 bases from V and 1 from J, leaving 14 bases between them. Germline assignment: CDR1 MDHEN and CDR2 SYDVKM. The CDR3 DNA reads as TGTGCCAGCGGGTTGGGACCGAAGAACACTGAAGCTTTCTTT. Amino acids: CASGLGPKNTEAFF.

V is TRBV6-1 and J is TRBJ1-2, with D uncertain. Trimming pared 6 bases from V and 5 bases from J, leaving 7 bases between. This CDR3 contains 11 residues. Per the germline V gene, CDR1 is MNHNS and CDR2 is SASEGT. Here the CDR3 DNA reads TGTGCCAGCAGGGAATCTTATGGCTACACCTTC. It is translated as CASRESYGYTF.

The chain employs TRBV30 and TRBJ2-3; possible D gene TRBD2, 6 bases. This CDR3 has 14 amino acids. CDR1 is GTSNPN and CDR2 is SVGIG in the germline V gene (reference sequence). Trimming removed 5 bases at V and 0 bases at J, with 12 bases between. CDR3 coding DNA: TGTGCCTGGGCCTCGACTAGTAGCACAGATACGCAGTATTTT. It encodes CAWASTSSTDTQYF.

The chain couples TRBV2 to TRBJ1-2; no clear D. The CDR3 consists of 13 residues. Trimming took 6 bases from V and 4 from J, leaving 12 bases between them. Germline V gene data show CDR1 as SNHLY and CDR2 as FYNNEI. The DNA of the CDR3 is TGTGCCAGCAGCCACATGGTCGGCTATGGCTACACCTTC. Its translation: CASSHMVGYGYTF.

Written as DNA, the CDR3 is TGTGCCAGCAGCATAACAGGTCCTGGGGGGGAGCAGTACTTC. Translating gives CASSITGPGGEQYF. The rearrangement uses TRBV21-1 and TRBJ2-7; the D call in the table, TRBD2, was not verified against the DNA. TRBV21-1 is given as a pseudogene. There are 14 residues in the CDR3.

This sequence joins TRBV4-3 and TRBJ1-2, with D perhaps matching TRBD1 (6 bases). The CDR3 is 14 residues long. V was shortened by 8 bases and J by 0 bases, with 13 bases between the two germline ends. Germline CDR1 and CDR2: LGHNA and YSLEER. The CDR3: CASGYGGPNYGYTF. The CDR3 DNA reads as TGCGCCAGCGGCTACGGGGGGCCTAACTATGGCTACACCTTC.